This T cell receptor beta chain is from a study of shared clonotypes between healthy human individuals. Sequencing used immunoSEQ multiplex PCR; TCRdb keeps in-frame clones, though not all of them. The sample includes 1.6 million or so clones, roughly 96% of them seen just once. This CDR3 region has 17 residues. With 4 bases clipped from V and 3 bases from J, the junction kept 8 bases outside the gene matches. Germline loops: CDR1 SGHRS, CDR2 YFSETQ. Healthy adults negative for HIV, lacking recent acute infections or vaccinations, served as donors. Donors were Caucasian adults residing in Nashville, Tennessee, USA.

Sequences were obtained from naive CD4+ T cells sorted from blood. The subset denotes: CD45RA+ positively selected. The TCR originated in a man younger than 40 in good health. The V gene is TRBV5-1, the J gene TRBJ2-7, with 15 bases identical to TRBD2. The CDR3 loop reads CASSAGLAGGLDYEQYF. CDR3 DNA sequence: TGCGCCAGCAGCGCCGGACTAGCGGGAGGGCTGGACTACGAGCAGTACTTC.